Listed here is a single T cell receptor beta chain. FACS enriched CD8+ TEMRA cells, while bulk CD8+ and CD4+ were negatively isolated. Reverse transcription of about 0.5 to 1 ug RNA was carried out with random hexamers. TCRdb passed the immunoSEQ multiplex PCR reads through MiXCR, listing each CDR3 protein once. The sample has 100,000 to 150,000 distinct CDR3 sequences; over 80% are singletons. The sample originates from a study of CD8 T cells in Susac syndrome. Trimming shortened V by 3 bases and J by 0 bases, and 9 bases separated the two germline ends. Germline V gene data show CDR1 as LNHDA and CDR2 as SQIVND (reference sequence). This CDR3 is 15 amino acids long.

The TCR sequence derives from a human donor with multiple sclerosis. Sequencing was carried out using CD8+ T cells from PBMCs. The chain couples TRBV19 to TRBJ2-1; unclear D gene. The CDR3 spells CASSILPDSYNEQFF. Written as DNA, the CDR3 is TGTGCCAGTAGTATCCTTCCAGACTCCTACAATGAGCAGTTCTTC.